Listed here are 6 T cell receptor beta chains from one sample, sequenced in a study of CD8+CD57+ T cells in acquired aplastic anemia. Genomic DNA, the template, was used for profiling of the TCR beta VDJ and CDR3. TCRdb processed the reads anew with MiXCR; each CDR3 protein has one entry. The repertoire holds approximately 170,000 distinct CDR3 sequences, with more than 45% as singletons. Patients sequenced had flow cytometry evidence of CD8+CD57+ cell expansion. The sequencing input was sorted CD4+, CD8+, or CD8+CD57+ T cells (not recorded which) from PBMCs. The receptors shown here come from a human donor with aplastic anemia.

This clonotype has just a few counts. This sequence joins TRBV7-9 and TRBJ2-5, with D hard to call. This CDR3 has 10 amino acids. The V gene lost 1 base and the J gene lost 6 bases, with 0 bases spanning the gap. Per germline, CDR1 SEHNR and CDR2 FQNEAQ (reference sequence). The CDR3 sequence: CASSLETQYF. The CDR3 nucleotides are TGTGCCAGCAGCTTAGAGACCCAGTACTTC.

In this sample, this clonotype turned up many times. The V gene is TRBV10-2, the J gene TRBJ1-6, with D perhaps matching TRBD1 (6 bases). Trimming removed 6 bases from V and 9 bases from J, with 18 bases in between. The CDR3 is 15 residues long. Germline CDR1 WSHSY, CDR2 SAAADI. This CDR3 is CASSLDRTGGSPLHF. CDR3 coding DNA: TGCGCCAGCAGCCTGGACAGAACAGGAGGTTCACCCCTCCACTTT.

This chain connects TRBV7-2 to TRBJ2-7, with D possibly TRBD1 on 6 matching bases. Trimming removed 2 bases from V and 6 bases from J, with 11 bases in between. There are 13 residues in the CDR3. Germline CDR1 SGHTA, CDR2 FQGNSA. The CDR3 DNA reads as TGTGCCAGCAGCTTATCCAGGGGTCGCGAGCAGTACTTC. Its translation is CASSLSRGREQYF. Combining the CDR3 with reference TRBV7-2 and TRBJ2-7 gives the whole variable domain GAGVSQSPSNKVTEKGKDVELRCDPISGHTALYWYRQSLGQGLEFLIYFQGNSAPDKSGLPSDRFSAERTGGSVSTLTIQRTQQEDSAVYLCASSLSRGREQYFGPGTRLTVT.

The rearrangement joins TRBV2 to TRBJ1-1; TRBD1 matches 11 bases. The CDR3 is 15 amino acids. V trimming: 8 bases; J trimming: 1 base; junction bases outside the gene matches: 6. In germline, CDR1 is SNHLY, CDR2 FYNNEI. The CDR3 sequence: CASEGQGVGNTEAFF. CDR3 bases: TGTGCCAGCGAGGGACAGGGGGTAGGGAACACTGAAGCTTTCTTT.

This clonotype was observed many times. The CDR3 DNA is TGTGCCAGCACTTCCGGGACAGGGAATGGCTACACCTTC. This translates into CASTSGTGNGYTF. J is TRBJ1-2 and V is TRBV27; 9 positions match TRBD1. The J segment lost 6 bases and the V segment lost 7 bases, leaving 6 bases of the junction unmatched. This CDR3 has 13 amino acids. Germline-derived CDR1 and CDR2 are MNHEY and SMNVEV (reference sequence).

V usage is TRBV11-1 and J usage is TRBJ2-3, with 7 positions matching TRBD1. The CDR3 runs 15 residues. V dropped 7 bases and J dropped 1; count of bases not matched to a gene: 8. Per germline, CDR1 SGHAT and CDR2 FQDESV (reference sequence). The CDR3 loop reads CASISEGAGTDTQYF. The CDR3, as DNA: TGTGCCAGCATTTCCGAGGGGGCGGGCACAGATACGCAGTATTTT.